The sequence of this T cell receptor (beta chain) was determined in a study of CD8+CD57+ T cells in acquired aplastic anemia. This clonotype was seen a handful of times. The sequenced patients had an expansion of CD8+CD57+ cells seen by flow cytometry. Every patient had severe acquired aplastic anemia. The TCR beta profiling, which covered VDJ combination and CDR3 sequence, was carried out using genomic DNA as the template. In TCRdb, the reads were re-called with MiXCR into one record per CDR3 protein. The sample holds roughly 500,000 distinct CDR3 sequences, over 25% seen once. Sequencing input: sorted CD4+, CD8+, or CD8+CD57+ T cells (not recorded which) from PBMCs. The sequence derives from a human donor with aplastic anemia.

CDR3 residues: CASSFGQETDTQYF. In nucleotides, the CDR3 is TGTGCCAGCAGCTTCGGACAGGAGACAGATACGCAGTATTTT. This chain uses TRBV7-9 with TRBJ2-3; TRBD1 matches at 7 bases. The CDR3 has 14 residues. Germline CDR1 is SEHNR and CDR2 is FQNEAQ (reference sequence). After removal of 3 bases from V and 3 bases from J, the junction contained 3 bases not matched to a gene.